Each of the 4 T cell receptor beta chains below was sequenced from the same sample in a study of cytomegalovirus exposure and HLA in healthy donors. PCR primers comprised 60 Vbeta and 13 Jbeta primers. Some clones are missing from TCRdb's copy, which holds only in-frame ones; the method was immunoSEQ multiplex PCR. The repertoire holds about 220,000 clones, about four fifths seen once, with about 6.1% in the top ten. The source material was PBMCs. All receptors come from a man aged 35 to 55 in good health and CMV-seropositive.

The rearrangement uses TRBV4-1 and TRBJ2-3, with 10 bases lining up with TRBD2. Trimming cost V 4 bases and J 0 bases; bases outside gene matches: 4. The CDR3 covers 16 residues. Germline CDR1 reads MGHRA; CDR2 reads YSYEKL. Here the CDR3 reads CASSRTSGISTDTQYF. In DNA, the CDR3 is TGCGCCAGCAGCCGCACTAGCGGGATAAGCACAGATACGCAGTATTTT.

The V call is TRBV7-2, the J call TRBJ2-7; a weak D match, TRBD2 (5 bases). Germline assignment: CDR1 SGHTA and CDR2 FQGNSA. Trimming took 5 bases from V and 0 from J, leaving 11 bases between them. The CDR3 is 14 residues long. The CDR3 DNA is TGTGCCAGCAGCCCAAAAGGGAGCTCCTACGAGCAGTACGTC. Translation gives CASSPKGSSYEQYV.

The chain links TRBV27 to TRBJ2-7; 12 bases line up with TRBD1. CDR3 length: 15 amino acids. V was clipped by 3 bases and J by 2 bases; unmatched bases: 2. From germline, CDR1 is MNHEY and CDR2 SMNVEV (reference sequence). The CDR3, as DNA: TGTGCCAGCAGTTTTCGGGACAGGGGGCCCTACGAGCAGTACGTC. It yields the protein CASSFRDRGPYEQYV.

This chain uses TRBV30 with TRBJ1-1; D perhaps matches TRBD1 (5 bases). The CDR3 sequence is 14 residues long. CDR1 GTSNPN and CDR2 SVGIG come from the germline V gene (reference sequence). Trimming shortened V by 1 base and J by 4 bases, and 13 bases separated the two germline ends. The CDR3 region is CAWSAQVRSTEAFF. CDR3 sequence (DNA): TGTGCCTGGAGTGCACAGGTGCGTAGCACTGAAGCTTTCTTT. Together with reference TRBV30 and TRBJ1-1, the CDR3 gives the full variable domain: SQTIHQWPATLVQPVGSPLSLECTVEGTSNPNLYWYRQAAGRGLQLLFYSVGIGQISSEVPQNLSASRPQDRQFILSSKKLLLSDSGFYLCAWSAQVRSTEAFFGQGTRLTVV.